The sequence of this T cell receptor (beta chain) was determined in a study of memory B cells and T cells in multiple sclerosis. Per germline, CDR1 SNHLY and CDR2 FYNNEI. The CDR3 is 15 amino acids. Trimming cost V 4 bases and J 1 base; bases outside gene matches: 3. TCRdb's copy holds only in-frame clones and misses some; the assay was immunoSEQ multiplex PCR. The table has under 50,000 clones, 82% seen once; the top ten hold about 1.1%. The sample holds one count of this clone. The antigen is not known. General study results and limits: Compartments had unequal clone-set sizes, affecting shared clonotype counts.

After stimulus-free culture, autoproliferating CFSE-dim and non-proliferating CFSE-high T cells were sequenced separately. Replicate wells were pooled after more than 6 days of stimulus-free culture of approximately 50 million CFSE-labeled PBMCs. PBMCs were labeled with about 0.5 uM CFSE and cultured without exogenous stimuli. The chain couples TRBV2 to TRBJ2-5, with TRBD2 matching over 10 bases. Material for sequencing was PBMCs from blood kept in culture. The sequence was collected from a human donor with multiple sclerosis. The CDR3 loop is CASSGTSGPQETQYF. The CDR3, as DNA: TGTGCCAGCAGTGGGACTAGCGGCCCCCAAGAGACCCAGTACTTC.